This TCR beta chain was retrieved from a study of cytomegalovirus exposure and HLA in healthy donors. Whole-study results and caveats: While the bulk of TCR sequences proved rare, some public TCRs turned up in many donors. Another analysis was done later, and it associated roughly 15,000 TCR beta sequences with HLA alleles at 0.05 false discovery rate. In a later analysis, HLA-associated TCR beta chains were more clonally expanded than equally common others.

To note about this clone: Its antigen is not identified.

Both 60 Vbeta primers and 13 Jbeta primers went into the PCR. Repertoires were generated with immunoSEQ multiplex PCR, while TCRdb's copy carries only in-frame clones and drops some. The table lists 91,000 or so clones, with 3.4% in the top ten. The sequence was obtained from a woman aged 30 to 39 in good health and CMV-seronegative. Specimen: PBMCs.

CDR3 protein: CASSLRRADTQYF. CDR3 in DNA: TGTGCCAGCAGCTTGCGCCGCGCAGATACGCAGTATTTT. The genes are TRBV5-4 and TRBJ2-3; no clear D gene. The CDR3 spans 13 residues. Per the germline V gene, CDR1 is SGHNT and CDR2 is YYREEE (reference sequence). Trimming took off 1 base at V and 4 bases at J, with 7 bases between the two ends.